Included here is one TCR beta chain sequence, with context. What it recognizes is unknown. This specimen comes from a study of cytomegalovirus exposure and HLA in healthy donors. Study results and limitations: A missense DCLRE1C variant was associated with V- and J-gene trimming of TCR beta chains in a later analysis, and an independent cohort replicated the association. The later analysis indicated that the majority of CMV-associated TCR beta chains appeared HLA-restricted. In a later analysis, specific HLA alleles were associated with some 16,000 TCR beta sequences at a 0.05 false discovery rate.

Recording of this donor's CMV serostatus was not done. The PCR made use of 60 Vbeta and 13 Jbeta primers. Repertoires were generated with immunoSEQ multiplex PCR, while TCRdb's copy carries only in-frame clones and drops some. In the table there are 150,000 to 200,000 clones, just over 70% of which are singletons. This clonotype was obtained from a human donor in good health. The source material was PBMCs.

CDR3 in amino acids: CASSPGLQETQYF. The CDR3 DNA reads TGTGCCAGCAGCCCGGGACTCCAAGAGACCCAGTACTTC. This chain connects TRBV4-2 to TRBJ2-5; D is possibly TRBD2 (6 bases). The CDR3 is 13 residues long. Trimming removed 4 bases from V and 1 base from J, with 7 bases in between. Germline assignment: CDR1 LGHNA and CDR2 YNFKEQ.